The next 2 T cell receptor beta chains were all read from a single sample in a study of T cells in Graves' hyperthyroidism and ophthalmopathy. RNA transcripts provided the source from which TCR beta CDR3 regions were amplified. The HTBI primer set drove a first-round RT-PCR of the TCR CDR3. TCRdb passed the multiplex PCR reads through MiXCR, listing each CDR3 protein once. In the table there are about 340,000 distinct CDR3 sequences, about 20% of which are singletons. Sequences were obtained from blood. These TCRs come from a woman between 45 and 60 years old with Graves' hyperthyroidism.

This clonotype was recorded at least ten times. This sequence joins TRBV9 and TRBJ2-7; 9 nucleotides match TRBD2. This CDR3 contains 14 residues. CDR1 SGDLS and CDR2 YYNGEE come from the germline V gene. V lost 0 bases, J lost 6 bases, and 4 bases stayed unmatched. The DNA for the CDR3 is TGTGCCAGCAGCGTAGAAGCGGGAGGCCTCGAGCAGTACTTC. Translation: CASSVEAGGLEQYF.

This clonotype was recorded at least ten times. The V and J genes are TRBV29-1 and TRBJ2-3; D may be TRBD1 or TRBD2 (5 bases each). There are 13 residues in the CDR3. Deletions cut 6 bases from V and 1 base from J, with 11 bases between. Germline values: CDR1 SQVTM, CDR2 ANQGSEA. CDR3 sequence: CSVGTHGTDTQYF. Here the CDR3 DNA reads TGCAGCGTGGGGACCCATGGCACAGATACGCAGTATTTT.